Listed below are T cell receptor beta chains from one sample, sequenced in a study of blood T cell repertoires in COVID-19. Only in-frame clones appear in the TCRdb table, and some are missing; sequencing was by immunoSEQ multiplex PCR. Counted here are 180,000 or so clones, around 80% occurring once; the ten biggest clones make up about 14%. What was sequenced was peripheral blood. These receptor sequences come from a woman in her seventies with COVID-19, enrolled during active disease. CDR3s leave out the opening cysteine and the closing phenylalanine or tryptophan.

v_gene	j_gene	CDR3aa
TRBV30	TRBJ1-1	AWSVSGYTEAF
TRBV30	TRBJ2-5	AWTWYRDSPKETQY
TRBV5-1	TRBJ1-6	ASSLDYSPLH
TRBV7-8	TRBJ1-2	ASNPGGAFYGYT
TRBV12-3/TRBV12-4	TRBJ1-1	ASSSGSPEAF
TRBV7-2	TRBJ1-3	ASQVRGGGNTIY
TRBV3-1/TRBV3-2	TRBJ2-3	ASSHQSGTTDTQY
TRBV3-1/TRBV3-2	TRBJ2-1	ASSPRTGAFYNEQF
TRBV28	TRBJ2-7	ASEGTSGVPEQY
TRBV15	TRBJ1-3	ATSRDREARSGNTIY
TRBV5-1	TRBJ1-1	ASSPRRAENTEAF
TRBV24-1	TRBJ1-2	ATSDDSVTGSYGYT
TRBV29-1	TRBJ1-2	SADAGTGDNGYT
TRBV28	TRBJ2-7	ASSLFGRGSYEQY
TRBV28	TRBJ1-2	VSRTGEYGYT
TRBV7-9	TRBJ1-3	ASSLTSGTRGENTIY
TRBV5-3	TRBJ1-5	ARSLRGNQPQH
TRBV19	TRBJ1-1	ASSVRRAGTGLNTEAF
TRBV27	TRBJ2-2	ASSLSQVSGGELF
TRBV5-1	TRBJ2-3	ASSLGVAGPDTQY
TRBV7-2	TRBJ2-7	ASSSRRGPYEQY
TRBV5-1	TRBJ2-1	ASSRDIYNEQF
TRBV6-5	TRBJ2-1	ASSRQGFEQF
TRBV29-1	TRBJ1-1	SVQGQGMSTEAF
TRBV2	TRBJ2-3	ASSASSGGTDTQY
TRBV29-1	TRBJ1-4	SALATNEKLF
TRBV28	TRBJ1-2	ASRRTTGGYGYT
TRBV14	TRBJ1-2	ASSQDGATIYGYT
TRBV7-9	TRBJ2-6	ASSLTGQGYSGANVLT
TRBV2	TRBJ2-7	ASTAGGGYEQY
TRBV6-5	TRBJ2-3	ASSIKQFTDTQY
TRBV29-1	TRBJ2-3	SVGKGSLSDTQY
TRBV6-1	TRBJ1-3	ASSEAWIQGSGNTIY
TRBV5-6	TRBJ1-4	ASSLGVRGNEKLF
TRBV10-2	TRBJ1-6	ASSASAVKNSPLH
TRBV7-8	TRBJ2-2	ASSLGISQESNTGELF
TRBV30	TRBJ1-5	AWSWGTGQPQH
TRBV4-1	TRBJ1-1	ASSQDEKQKAF
TRBV6-5	TRBJ1-5	ASSRKGVNQPQH
TRBV30	TRBJ2-3	AWSDTTDTQY
TRBV3-1/TRBV3-2	TRBJ2-7	ASRDRGHEQY
TRBV7-9	TRBJ1-1	ASSLIGLSTEAF
TRBV18	TRBJ1-5	ASSPQTGRKEPQH
TRBV7-8	TRBJ1-1	ASSLEGGVTEAF
TRBV6-2/TRBV6-3	TRBJ2-3	ASSPGQGVTDTQY
TRBV19	TRBJ1-6	ASSIGGVSSPLH
TRBV3-1/TRBV3-2	TRBJ1-5	ASGFGGSNQPQH
TRBV30	TRBJ1-1	AWSVRGVNTEAF
TRBV9	TRBJ2-2	ASSGGGTSLTGELF
TRBV19	TRBJ2-1	ASTRGQPGNEQF
TRBV28	TRBJ1-5	ASRAQGRLGQPQH
TRBV30	TRBJ2-4	AWSAYTELKNIQY
TRBV29-1	TRBJ2-3	SVERPSGRISTDTQY
TRBV2	TRBJ1-5	ASSGWEGNQPQH
TRBV28	TRBJ1-2	ASSLPQRANYGYT
TRBV5-4	TRBJ1-1	ASSLDGGRMNTEAF
TRBV10-3	TRBJ1-1	AISGGGWEAF